This TCR beta chain was retrieved from a study of identical twins. This clonotype occurred a few times. Its specificity is not known. Study-wide points: Memory repertoires lacked the insertion deficit that abundant cord blood beta clonotypes showed.

Germline V CDR1 and CDR2: LGHNA, YSLEER. V was pared by 2 bases and J by 5 bases, with 9 bases between. CDR3 length equals 14 residues. TCRdb reprocessed the 5' RACE reads via MiXCR and lists one record per CDR3 protein. In the table there are about 690,000 distinct CDR3 sequences, around 21% of which are singletons. These sequences were also reported in another study, on T cells expressing NK-cell markers. From that second work: In the group of eight sequenced donors, seven were HCMV-seropositive and one was seronegative. Of CD8+ T cells, about 1.0-7.5% belonged to dominant NKG2C+ clonotypes in six donors.

The sequence was obtained from a woman aged 18-29 years in good health. The sequencing sample was made of PBMCs. This chain links TRBV4-3 with TRBJ2-2; D is undetermined. The CDR3 DNA follows: TGCGCCAGCAGCCAATTTATCCGGACCGGGGAGCTGTTTTTT. It encodes CASSQFIRTGELFF.